What follows are 27 T cell receptor beta chains derived from one specimen sequenced in a study of cytomegalovirus exposure and HLA in healthy donors. Repertoires were generated with immunoSEQ multiplex PCR, while TCRdb's copy carries only in-frame clones and drops some. Counted here are around 200,000 clones, around 88% occurring once; the ten biggest clones make up just under 3%. The sequencing input was PBMCs. The receptors shown here come from a woman aged 18-35 years in good health and CMV-seronegative.

V is TRBV5-4 and J is TRBJ2-3, with unresolved D. Trimming removed 5 bases from V and 0 bases from J, with 4 bases in between. CDR3 length: 12 amino acids. Germline V gene lookup returns CDR1 SGHNT and CDR2 YYREEE (reference sequence). DNA for the CDR3: TGTGCCAGCAGTCATAGCACAGATACGCAGTATTTT. Its protein product is CASSHSTDTQYF.

The V and J genes are TRBV27 and TRBJ2-7; 7 bases are shared with TRBD2. CDR3 length equals 14 residues. CDR1 is MNHEY, CDR2 SMNVEV, per germline (reference sequence). The J segment lost 2 bases and the V segment lost 8 bases, leaving 9 bases of the junction unmatched. CDR3 in amino acids: CASWMTSRPYEQYF. The CDR3 bases are TGTGCCAGCTGGATGACTAGCAGACCCTACGAGCAGTACTTC.

The gene calls are TRBV9 and TRBJ1-2, with 7 bases identical to TRBD1. The CDR3 runs to 19 residues. The J segment lost 3 bases and the V segment lost 0 bases, leaving 17 bases of the junction unmatched. The germline gives CDR1 SGDLS, CDR2 YYNGEE. CDR3 amino acids: CASSVDPPGTVQGDYGYTF. CDR3 nucleotides: TGTGCCAGCAGCGTAGACCCTCCCGGGACAGTCCAGGGTGACTATGGCTACACCTTC.

The chain recombines TRBV27 with TRBJ2-4; possible D gene TRBD2, 6 bases. The germline V gene has CDR1 MNHEY and CDR2 SMNVEV (reference sequence). Trimming stripped 6 bases from V and 3 bases from J, with 15 bases between. The CDR3 totals 15 residues. The CDR3: CASRPVGEVKNIQYF. In DNA, the CDR3 is TGTGCCAGCAGGCCCGTGGGGGAGGTCAAAAACATTCAGTACTTC.

V and J are TRBV25-1 and TRBJ2-1; no clear D gene. Germline CDR1 reads MGHDK; CDR2 reads SYGVNS. V was cut by 3 bases and J by 6 bases, with 9 bases left in between. This CDR3 spans 13 amino acids. CDR3: CASSDGTSNEQFF. DNA for the CDR3: TGTGCCAGCAGTGATGGCACGTCCAATGAGCAGTTCTTC.

The V gene is TRBV2, the J gene TRBJ2-1; 11 nucleotides match TRBD2. The CDR3 consists of 19 residues. Germline-derived CDR1 and CDR2 are SNHLY and FYNNEI. After removal of 3 bases from V and 0 bases from J, the junction contained 10 bases not matched to a gene. The DNA for the CDR3 is TGTGCCAGCAGTGACCCCCTAGCGGGAGGACCCAACTCCTACAATGAGCAGTTCTTC. It yields the protein CASSDPLAGGPNSYNEQFF.

The V gene is TRBV4-1, the J gene TRBJ2-7; TRBD2 aligns across 8 bases. CDR1 MGHRA and CDR2 YSYEKL come from the germline V gene. The V and J ends lost 4 bases and 2 bases, in that order; junction bases with no gene match: 10. This CDR3 is 16 amino acids long. CDR3 residues: CASSRTIAGKAYEQYF. CDR3 in DNA: TGCGCCAGCAGCCGCACCATAGCGGGAAAGGCCTACGAGCAGTACTTC.

The rearrangement links TRBV6-1 to TRBJ2-7; TRBD1 matches at 8 bases. Per germline, CDR1 MNHNS and CDR2 SASEGT. This CDR3 region has 13 residues. Trimming cost V 5 bases and J 4 bases; bases outside gene matches: 4. The CDR3 is CASSRTGSYEQYF. Here the CDR3 DNA reads TGTGCCAGCAGTCGGACAGGGAGTTACGAGCAGTACTTC.

This chain joins TRBV7-8 and TRBJ2-7; a weak D match, TRBD1 (5 bases). Germline CDR1 reads SGHVS; CDR2 reads FQNEAQ. Deletions cut 5 bases from V and 5 bases from J, with 19 bases between. The CDR3 loop spans 15 amino acids. The CDR3 region is CASSAVLGRRNEQYF. In DNA, the CDR3 is TGTGCCAGCAGCGCCGTGCTGGGGCGACGGAACGAGCAGTACTTC.

The J gene is TRBJ2-1, the V gene TRBV6-4; the D gene is possibly TRBD2 (5 bases). Per germline, CDR1 MRHNA and CDR2 SNTAGT. CDR3 length: 15 amino acids. V gave up 8 bases and J gave up 0 bases, with 14 bases separating them. The CDR3 sequence: CASPLSESSYNEQFF. The CDR3 nucleotides are TGTGCCAGCCCCCTTAGCGAAAGCTCCTACAATGAGCAGTTCTTC.

The V gene is TRBV15, the J gene TRBJ2-5; no clear D gene. Trimming shortened V by 0 bases and J by 5 bases, and 16 bases separated the two germline ends. The CDR3 runs to 16 residues. Germline values: CDR1 LNHNV, CDR2 YYDKDF (reference sequence). The CDR3 is CATSRDEPTKAETQYF. CDR3 nucleotide sequence: TGTGCCACCAGCAGAGACGAGCCCACAAAAGCGGAGACCCAGTACTTC.

The rearrangement links TRBV28 to TRBJ1-2; 8 bases map to TRBD1. This CDR3 is built from 13 residues. J was trimmed by 7 bases and V by 5 bases; bases with no gene match: 6. Germline CDR1 MDHEN, CDR2 SYDVKM. CDR3 protein: CASSPTGVGGYTF. In DNA form, the CDR3 reads TGTGCCAGCAGTCCGACAGGGGTCGGTGGCTACACCTTC.

The chain carries TRBV30 and TRBJ2-3, with 8 bases lining up with TRBD1. Germline V gene lookup returns CDR1 GTSNPN and CDR2 SVGIG (reference sequence). The CDR3 loop spans 16 amino acids. The V segment lost 2 bases and the J segment 2 bases; nucleotides outside the gene matches: 9. The CDR3: CAWSPPPGGITDTQYF. CDR3 DNA sequence: TGTGCCTGGAGTCCCCCGCCAGGGGGCATCACAGATACGCAGTATTTT.

V usage is TRBV19 and J usage is TRBJ2-3; 14 nucleotides match TRBD2. The CDR3 covers 15 residues. Germline V lookup: CDR1 LNHDA, CDR2 SQIVND (reference sequence). V lost 9 bases, J lost 6 bases, and 8 bases stayed unmatched. This CDR3 is CASRLAGGSWDTQYF. CDR3 coding DNA: TGTGCCAGCCGACTAGCGGGAGGGAGTTGGGATACGCAGTATTTT. Combining the CDR3 with reference TRBV19 and TRBJ2-3 gives the whole variable domain DGGITQSPKYLFRKEGQNVTLSCEQNLNHDAMYWYRQDPGQGLRLIYYSQIVNDFQKGDIAEGYSVSREKKESFPLTVTSAQKNPTAFYLCASRLAGGSWDTQYFGPGTRLTVL.

This clone was found a few times. The J gene is TRBJ2-7, the V gene TRBV7-9; TRBD1 matches at 7 bases. Germline lookup yields CDR1 SEHNR and CDR2 FQNEAQ (reference sequence). The CDR3 extends over 16 amino acids. V dropped 4 bases and J dropped 1; count of bases not matched to a gene: 10. CDR3 DNA: TGTGCCAGCAGCTCAACAAAGACAGGGAGTTCCTACGAGCAGTACTTC. As protein: CASSSTKTGSSYEQYF.

In its sample, this clone was seen once. The V and J genes are TRBV27 and TRBJ2-3; D is perhaps TRBD1 (6 bases). Germline CDR1 and CDR2: MNHEY and SMNVEV (reference sequence). This CDR3 has 18 amino acids. V lost 3 bases to trimming and J lost 3 bases, with 22 bases between them. The CDR3 spells CASSFLPGHHLYTDTQYF. DNA of the CDR3: TGTGCCAGCAGTTTTCTTCCGGGACACCACCTTTATACAGATACGCAGTATTTT.

By share of the sample, this clone is medium-sized (0.01 to 0.1%). The V call is TRBV10-3, the J call TRBJ2-7; no clear D gene. Trimming pared 0 bases from V and 4 bases from J, leaving 7 bases between. CDR1 ENHRY and CDR2 SYGVKD come from the germline V gene. The CDR3 has 13 residues. The CDR3 loop reads CAISESFGYEQYF. CDR3 DNA sequence: TGTGCCATCAGTGAGTCCTTCGGGTACGAGCAGTACTTC.

CDR3 nucleotide sequence: TGTGCCAGCAGTACGAACTCCGACCGGGACACAGTAAATTACCCTTCCTACAATGAGCAGTTCTTC. Translated, it gives CASSTNSDRDTVNYPSYNEQFF. The V gene is TRBV2, the J gene TRBJ2-1; TRBD1 might be the D (6 bases). The CDR3 runs to 22 residues. Trimming left V 5 bases short and J 1 base short, with 33 bases between. Germline CDR1 SNHLY, CDR2 FYNNEI.

CDR3 amino acids: CASSYGSGSYEQYF. CDR3 DNA sequence: TGTGCCAGCAGTTACGGGTCAGGGTCCTACGAGCAGTACTTC. V and J are TRBV6-5 and TRBJ2-7; D may be TRBD1 (5 bases). Germline V gene data show CDR1 as MNHEY and CDR2 as SVGAGI. With 2 bases removed from V and 1 base from J, the gap between germline ends came to 9 bases. The CDR3 runs to 14 residues.

J is TRBJ2-3 and V is TRBV18, with D perhaps TRBD1 (6 bases). The V end was cut by 3 bases, the J end by 1 base, with 14 bases between. This CDR3 is built from 16 residues. Germline values: CDR1 KGHSH, CDR2 LQKENI. This CDR3 reads CASSPLGAGGTDTQYF. The CDR3, as DNA: TGTGCCAGCTCACCGTTGGGCGCAGGGGGCACAGATACGCAGTATTTT.

V and J are TRBV13 and TRBJ2-7, with 7 bases that match TRBD2. The CDR3 is 15 residues long. Unmatched junction bases numbered 4, after V lost 2 bases and J lost 0 bases. In germline, CDR1 is PRHDT, CDR2 FYEKMQ (reference sequence). In nucleotides, the CDR3 is TGTGCCAGCAGCTTATGGCGGGAGTCCTCCTACGAGCAGTACTTC. It specifies CASSLWRESSYEQYF.

This chain connects TRBV28 to TRBJ1-2; D gene uncertain. The CDR3 runs to 17 residues. Germline V gene lookup returns CDR1 MDHEN and CDR2 SYDVKM. Trimming pared 0 bases from V and 4 bases from J, leaving 18 bases between. As DNA, the CDR3 is TGTGCCAGCAGTTTATGGTCAGCGGCGACAAGTTCCTATGGCTACACCTTC. Protein sequence: CASSLWSAATSSYGYTF.

The rearrangement joins TRBV9 to TRBJ2-2; 14 positions agree with TRBD2. The length of the CDR3 is 16 residues. The ends lost 9 bases at V and 4 bases at J; junction bases unmatched: 8. Germline V gene lookup returns CDR1 SGDLS and CDR2 YYNGEE. CDR3 sequence reads: CATGTSGRGSTGELFF. The CDR3 region has the DNA TGTGCCACCGGGACTAGCGGGAGAGGATCCACCGGGGAGCTGTTTTTT.

The rearrangement joins TRBV6-6 to TRBJ2-7; D is possibly TRBD1 (5 bases). The CDR3 spans 13 residues. V was pared by 7 bases and J by 3 bases, with 13 bases between. Germline loops: CDR1 MNHNY, CDR2 SVGAGI (reference sequence). CDR3 sequence reads: CASKVPGNYEQYF. CDR3 in DNA: TGTGCCAGCAAAGTCCCAGGGAACTACGAGCAGTACTTC.

The chain combines TRBV30 with TRBJ2-7, with a tentative D call TRBD2 (5 bases). The CDR3 is 11 amino acids. The germline gives CDR1 GTSNPN, CDR2 SVGIG (reference sequence). The V end was cut by 5 bases, the J end by 5 bases, with 10 bases between. The CDR3 DNA follows: TGTGCCTGGGGGCACGGGGACGAGCAGTACTTC. It is translated as CAWGHGDEQYF.

CDR3 in DNA: TGTGCCTGGAGTTATGCTGAACACACCTACAATGAGCAGTTCTTC. Protein sequence: CAWSYAEHTYNEQFF. This chain uses TRBV30 with TRBJ2-1; D is ambiguous. This CDR3 contains 15 residues. CDR1 and CDR2 from the germline V gene are GTSNPN and SVGIG (reference sequence). V was cut by 2 bases and J by 2 bases, with 13 bases left in between.

The chain couples TRBV4-2 to TRBJ2-1, with a tentative D call TRBD2 (6 bases). CDR1 and CDR2 from the germline V gene are LGHNA and YNFKEQ. V shed 1 base and J shed 0 bases, with 7 bases lying between them. CDR3 size: 15 residues. In DNA, the CDR3 is TGTGCCAGCAGCCAAGGGGACTCCTCCTACAATGAGCAGTTCTTC. Its protein product is CASSQGDSSYNEQFF.